The rows below give T cell receptor beta chains drawn from one sample of a study of blood T cell repertoires in COVID-19. Produced via immunoSEQ multiplex PCR; TCRdb's table is partial and in-frame only. The sample shows 350,000 to 450,000 clones, approximately 86% of them seen only once. The sample was peripheral blood. The receptor set was obtained from a woman in her sixties with COVID-19, enrolled during active disease. The CDR3 runs from the conserved cysteine through the conserved F or W. D genes are given only for firm matches. Where a row states a size, it is once, few, many or the class of an expanded clone; other rows omit it.

D: TRBD2; size: few; V: TRBV27; J: TRBJ2-7; CDR3: CASSPGTSGAVEQYF; DNA: TGTGCCAGCAGTCCAGGGACTAGCGGGGCGGTCGAGCAGTACTTC
D: NA; size: once; V: TRBV7-9; J: TRBJ2-5; CDR3: CASSRGDKETQYF; DNA: TGTGCCAGCAGCCGGGGGGACAAGGAGACCCAGTACTTC
D: NA; size: NA; V: TRBV15; J: TRBJ1-2; CDR3: CATSRDGIRRGNYGYTF; DNA: TGTGCCACCAGCAGAGATGGAATTCGTCGGGGTAACTATGGCTACACCTTC
D: TRBD1; size: NA; V: TRBV11-3; J: TRBJ1-5; CDR3: CASSLSLTGIVGNQPQHF; DNA: TGTGCCAGCAGCCTAAGCCTGACAGGGATCGTGGGCAATCAGCCCCAGCATTTT
D: NA; size: NA; V: TRBV7-3; J: TRBJ2-4; CDR3: CASSAGTRGAKNIQYF; DNA: TGTGCCAGCAGCGCCGGGACAAGAGGAGCCAAAAACATTCAGTACTTC
D: NA; size: NA; V: TRBV6-6; J: TRBJ1-1; CDR3: CASRIGGTEAFF; DNA: TGTGCCAGCAGGATAGGAGGGACTGAAGCTTTCTTT
D: NA; size: NA; V: TRBV3-1/TRBV3-2; J: TRBJ1-6; CDR3: CASSQHRNSPLHF; DNA: TGTGCCAGCAGCCAACACAGGAATTCACCCCTCCACTTT
D: NA; size: NA; V: TRBV11-2; J: TRBJ1-2; CDR3: CASSFFGTGTDVF; DNA: NA
D: NA; size: NA; V: TRBV2; J: TRBJ1-4; CDR3: CASSSGTSISSEKLFF; DNA: TGTGCCAGCAGTTCCGGGACAAGCATCAGTTCTGAAAAACTGTTTTTT
D: NA; size: NA; V: TRBV5-1; J: TRBJ2-1; CDR3: CASSLERAEQFF; DNA: TGCGCCAGCAGCTTGGAGAGGGCAGAGCAGTTCTTC
D: NA; size: NA; V: TRBV12-3/TRBV12-4; J: TRBJ1-2; CDR3: CASSFRQVKGYTF; DNA: TGTGCCAGCAGTTTTCGACAGGTCAAGGGCTACACCTTC
D: NA; size: NA; V: TRBV30; J: TRBJ1-1; CDR3: CAWSVLPLVVNTEAFF; DNA: TGTGCCTGGAGTGTACTCCCCTTGGTGGTGAACACTGAAGCTTTCTTT
D: NA; size: NA; V: TRBV11-2; J: TRBJ1-6; CDR3: CASSSPKGVSVDSPLHF; DNA: TGTGCCAGCAGCTCCCCGAAGGGGGTTTCGGTTGATTCACCCCTCCACTTT
D: NA; size: once; V: TRBV4-2; J: TRBJ2-5; CDR3: CASSQGLQETQYF; DNA: TGTGCCAGCAGCCAAGGACTACAAGAGACCCAGTACTTC
D: TRBD1; size: once; V: TRBV10-3; J: TRBJ1-2; CDR3: CAISRQGNYGYTF; DNA: TGTGCCATCAGTAGACAGGGTAATTACGGCTACACCTTC
D: TRBD1; size: once; V: TRBV5-5; J: TRBJ1-2; CDR3: CASSRDRVYYGYTF; DNA: TGTGCCAGCAGCCGGGACAGGGTTTACTATGGCTACACCTTC
D: TRBD1; size: NA; V: TRBV7-2; J: TRBJ1-1; CDR3: CASSANRGGDTEAFF; DNA: TGTGCCAGCAGCGCAAACAGGGGTGGGGACACTGAAGCTTTCTTT
D: NA; size: NA; V: TRBV27; J: TRBJ1-5; CDR3: CASSFRGNQPQHF; DNA: TGTGCCAGCAGTTTTCGAGGTAATCAGCCCCAGCATTTT
D: NA; size: NA; V: TRBV7-9; J: TRBJ1-3; CDR3: CASSLLMAAGNTIYF; DNA: TGTGCCAGCAGCTTACTTATGGCAGCTGGAAACACCATATATTTT
D: NA; size: NA; V: TRBV24-1; J: TRBJ2-2; CDR3: CATSDPHRGGGGTGELFF; DNA: TGTGCCACCAGTGATCCCCACCGTGGGGGCGGTGGCACCGGGGAGCTGTTTTTT
D: NA; size: NA; V: TRBV12-3/TRBV12-4; J: TRBJ1-2; CDR3: CASSFADAPGYTF; DNA: TGTGCCAGCAGTTTCGCTGATGCGCCCGGCTACACCTTC
D: TRBD1; size: NA; V: TRBV27; J: TRBJ1-3; CDR3: CASSSDRDPGNTIYF; DNA: TGTGCCAGCAGTTCCGACAGGGACCCTGGAAACACCATATATTTT
D: TRBD2; size: NA; V: TRBV3-1/TRBV3-2; J: TRBJ2-4; CDR3: CASSPTSVMHIQYF; DNA: TGTGCCAGCAGCCCGACTAGCGTCATGCACATTCAGTACTTC
D: NA; size: few; V: TRBV21-1; J: TRBJ2-2; CDR3: CASSKINRGLGTGELFF; DNA: TGTGCCAGCAGCAAAATAAACAGGGGGCTAGGTACCGGGGAGCTGTTTTTT
D: TRBD1; size: NA; V: TRBV5-6; J: TRBJ2-7; CDR3: CASSLGPGQGREQYF; DNA: TGTGCCAGCAGCTTAGGTCCGGGACAGGGGCGAGAGCAGTACTTC
D: NA; size: NA; V: TRBV11-2; J: TRBJ2-2; CDR3: CASSQIPQREGGELFF; DNA: TGTGCCAGCAGCCAAATTCCCCAGCGCGAAGGCGGGGAGCTGTTTTTT
D: TRBD2; size: NA; V: TRBV5-4; J: TRBJ2-7; CDR3: CASSSRTSESNEQYF; DNA: TGTGCCAGCAGCTCCCGGACTAGCGAGTCTAACGAGCAGTACTTC
D: NA; size: NA; V: TRBV5-6; J: TRBJ1-3; CDR3: CASTLEGSGNTIYF; DNA: TGTGCCAGCACCCTCGAGGGCTCTGGAAACACCATATATTTT
D: TRBD1; size: NA; V: TRBV19; J: TRBJ2-1; CDR3: CASSDRGSYNEQFF; DNA: TGTGCCAGTAGTGACAGGGGTTCCTACAATGAGCAGTTCTTC
D: TRBD1; size: NA; V: TRBV7-2; J: TRBJ2-5; CDR3: CASSRDRNQETQYF; DNA: TGTGCCAGCAGCCGGGACAGGAACCAAGAGACCCAGTACTTC
D: TRBD1; size: NA; V: TRBV27; J: TRBJ1-2; CDR3: CASSPDRIYGYTF; DNA: TGTGCCAGCAGTCCGGACAGGATCTATGGCTACACCTTC
D: NA; size: NA; V: TRBV6-2/TRBV6-3; J: TRBJ1-1; CDR3: CASSRVRYQNTEAFF; DNA: TGTGCCAGCAGCCGCGTTCGGTATCAGAACACTGAAGCTTTCTTT
D: NA; size: NA; V: TRBV2; J: TRBJ2-3; CDR3: CASSQGDTQYF; DNA: TGTGCCAGCAGTCAGGGAGATACGCAGTATTTT
D: NA; size: NA; V: TRBV10-1; J: TRBJ1-2; CDR3: CASSDRGSWAWSYTF; DNA: TGCGCCAGCAGTGATAGGGGCAGCTGGGCGTGGAGCTACACCTTC
D: NA; size: NA; V: TRBV11-2; J: TRBJ2-5; CDR3: CASSLEGETQYF; DNA: TGTGCCAGCAGCTTGGAGGGAGAGACCCAGTACTTC
D: NA; size: NA; V: TRBV6-5; J: TRBJ2-7; CDR3: CASWLAQPYEQYF; DNA: TGTGCCAGCTGGTTAGCGCAACCCTACGAGCAGTACTTC
D: TRBD1; size: NA; V: TRBV7-2; J: TRBJ2-5; CDR3: CASSLAGQVYQETQYF; DNA: TGTGCCAGCAGCTTAGCGGGACAGGTTTACCAAGAGACCCAGTACTTC
D: TRBD1; size: NA; V: TRBV5-1; J: TRBJ2-5; CDR3: CASSYFGTGIEETQYF; DNA: TGCGCCAGCAGCTACTTCGGGACAGGGATAGAAGAGACCCAGTACTTC
D: TRBD1; size: NA; V: TRBV13; J: TRBJ2-6; CDR3: CASSPTGGPHLMTTGANVLTF; DNA: TGTGCCAGCAGCCCTACAGGGGGACCCCACCTCATGACGACTGGGGCCAACGTCCTGACTTTC
D: TRBD1; size: once; V: TRBV11-2; J: TRBJ2-3; CDR3: CASSPWDSLASDTQYF; DNA: TGTGCCAGCAGCCCCTGGGACAGCCTCGCTTCGGATACGCAGTATTTT
D: TRBD2; size: NA; V: TRBV6-5; J: TRBJ2-1; CDR3: CASKVSGGGYNEQFF; DNA: TGTGCCAGCAAGGTCAGCGGGGGTGGCTACAATGAGCAGTTCTTC
D: NA; size: NA; V: TRBV6-5; J: TRBJ1-6; CDR3: CASSYGEYNSPLHF; DNA: TGTGCCAGCAGTTACGGGGAGTATAATTCACCCCTCCACTTT
D: NA; size: few; V: TRBV11-3; J: TRBJ2-6; CDR3: CASSSSSLGRRYSGANVLTF; DNA: TGTGCCAGCAGCTCCTCTTCCCTTGGACGGAGGTACTCTGGGGCCAACGTCCTGACTTTC
D: TRBD1; size: NA; V: TRBV11-1; J: TRBJ2-1; CDR3: CASSYRTGAEQFF; DNA: TGTGCCAGCAGCTACCGGACAGGGGCTGAGCAGTTCTTC
D: NA; size: once; V: TRBV4-1; J: TRBJ2-4; CDR3: CASSQESGFSKNIQYF; DNA: TGCGCCAGCAGCCAAGAGTCGGGGTTCTCCAAAAACATTCAGTACTTC
D: TRBD1; size: NA; V: TRBV3-1/TRBV3-2; J: TRBJ1-2; CDR3: CASSQTGGAGYTF; DNA: TGTGCCAGCAGCCAAACAGGGGGCGCAGGCTACACCTTC
D: TRBD2; size: NA; V: TRBV18; J: TRBJ2-7; CDR3: CASSPPTAGGDSYEQYF; DNA: TGTGCCAGCTCACCACCGACCGCGGGGGGGGACTCCTACGAGCAGTACTTC
D: TRBD2; size: many; V: TRBV5-5; J: TRBJ2-3; CDR3: CASSYGLAGGSDTQYF; DNA: TGTGCCAGCAGCTACGGGCTAGCGGGGGGTTCTGATACGCAGTATTTT
D: NA; size: NA; V: TRBV4-3; J: TRBJ2-7; CDR3: CASSQDRLTGRSQYF; DNA: TGCGCCAGCAGCCAAGATAGATTAACAGGGCGTTCTCAGTACTTC